The 27 T cell receptor beta chains below were found in one sample sequenced in a study of T-cell reconstitution after alpha-beta-depleted transplantation in children. During its preparation, the TCRbeta library received unique molecular identifiers. One entry per CDR3 protein, called by TCRdb with MiXCR from the PCR reads. This table holds 90,000 to 150,000 distinct CDR3 sequences, more than 20% found once. The sequencing used PBMCs, mostly from graft donor cells, collected 180 days after TCRalphabeta/CD19-depleted stem cell transplant. The receptor set was obtained from a male patient between 2 and 15 years old who had a stem cell transplant for chronic granulomatous disease, so the T cells may come from the graft donor.

The sample holds a few counts of this clonotype. The J gene is TRBJ2-7, the V gene TRBV22-1; TRBD2, the table's D call, lacks a check against the DNA. TRBV22-1 is recorded as a pseudogene. This CDR3 has 15 residues. The DNA for the CDR3 is TGTCCTGGGAGCGCACGCGGAGGTAGAGGTAGGGAGCAGTACTTC. This encodes CPGSARGGRGREQYF.

This clonotype was seen more than once but under ten times. This chain connects TRBV6-1 to TRBJ2-3; a weak D match, TRBD2 (9 bases). Trimming cost V 7 bases and J 1 base, with 18 bases left between them. The CDR3 has 16 residues. Germline V CDR1 and CDR2: MNHNS, SASEGT. Written as DNA, the CDR3 is TGTGCCAGCACAGGGGGCCGGACTAGCGGCACAGATACGCAGTATTTT. Encoded protein: CASTGGRTSGTDTQYF.

This clonotype appeared many times. The chain uses TRBV7-8 and TRBJ2-1; TRBD2 matches at 8 bases. Trimming cost V 5 bases and J 2 bases; bases outside gene matches: 11. Germline lookup yields CDR1 SGHVS and CDR2 FQNEAQ. The CDR3 runs 17 residues. The CDR3: CASSPKSGSGAYNEQFF. CDR3 bases: TGTGCCAGCAGCCCGAAAAGTGGTAGCGGGGCCTACAATGAGCAGTTCTTC.

This sequence joins TRBV3-1 and TRBJ2-1, with a possible D match to TRBD2 (5 bases). CDR1 is LGHDT and CDR2 is YNNKEL in the germline V gene (reference sequence). The CDR3 covers 15 residues. Trimming shortened V by 1 base and J by 8 bases, and 15 bases separated the two germline ends. For the CDR3, the DNA is TGTGCCAGCAGCCAAGGGAGAATAGCGTTGGATGAGCAGTTCTTC. As protein: CASSQGRIALDEQFF.

The rearrangement joins TRBV20-1 to TRBJ2-7; D is perhaps TRBD1 (7 bases). The CDR3 is made up of 16 amino acids. In germline, CDR1 is DFQATT, CDR2 SNEGSKA (reference sequence). The V gene lost 0 bases and the J gene lost 0 bases, with 15 bases spanning the gap. The CDR3 bases are TGCAGTGCTAGAGATCAGTGGGGGGACAGCTCCTACGAGCAGTACTTC. It codes for CSARDQWGDSSYEQYF.

The sample holds a few counts of this clonotype. The chain couples TRBV12-3 or TRBV12-4 to TRBJ2-7; D might be TRBD2 (5 bases). V was trimmed by 1 base and J by 0 bases, leaving 13 bases between them. The CDR3 runs to 16 residues. CDR3 protein: CASSLGSGYPSYEQYF. CDR3 coding DNA: TGTGCCAGCAGTTTAGGTTCGGGGTATCCCTCCTACGAGCAGTACTTC.

This clonotype has more than one count but fewer than ten. This chain links TRBV12-3 or TRBV12-4 with TRBJ2-3; 8 nucleotides match TRBD2. This CDR3 is 16 amino acids long. The junction had 10 bases not matched to a gene; V was cut back by 6 bases and J by 2 bases. DNA for the CDR3: TGTGCCAGCAGCCGAGGCCTAGCGGGCGCCACAGATACGCAGTATTTT. Encoded protein: CASSRGLAGATDTQYF.

The sample holds many counts of this clonotype. V and J are TRBV5-1 and TRBJ2-1, with a weak D call TRBD2 (7 bases). V shed 1 base and J shed 5 bases, with 13 bases lying between them. The CDR3 sequence is 15 residues long. In germline, CDR1 is SGHRS, CDR2 YFSETQ. CDR3 amino acids: CASSLIGGQDNEQFF. In DNA, the CDR3 is TGCGCCAGCAGCTTGATCGGGGGGCAAGACAATGAGCAGTTCTTC. The variable domain in full, completed from reference TRBV5-1 and TRBJ2-1, reads KAGVTQTPRYLIKTRGQQVTLSCSPISGHRSVSWYQQTPGQGLQFLFEYFSETQRNKGNFPGRFSGRQFSNSRSEMNVSTLELGDSALYLCASSLIGGQDNEQFFGPGTRLTVL.

The chain is built from TRBV11-2 and TRBJ2-3, with D perhaps TRBD2 (6 bases). The CDR3 sequence is 14 residues long. The V gene's germline CDR1 is SGHAT and CDR2 FQNNGV. V was cut by 1 base and J by 5 bases, with 10 bases left in between. The CDR3 nucleotides are TGTGCCAGCAGCTTAGCGTGGGAGGAAGATACGCAGTATTTT. Translated, it gives CASSLAWEEDTQYF.

This clonotype was picked up a small number of times. This chain links TRBV6-1 with TRBJ1-2; possibly TRBD1 for D (6 bases). CDR1 is MNHNS and CDR2 is SASEGT in the germline V gene. The V gene lost 6 bases and the J gene lost 0 bases, with 11 bases spanning the gap. The CDR3 has 14 amino acids. This CDR3 reads CASSRGGSNYGYTF. In DNA form, the CDR3 reads TGTGCCAGCAGCAGAGGGGGTTCTAACTATGGCTACACCTTC.

The genes are TRBV7-2 and TRBJ2-1; tentatively, D is TRBD1 or TRBD2 (5 bases each). The CDR3 has 13 amino acids. Germline CDR1 and CDR2: SGHTA and FQGNSA. V was pared by 6 bases and J by 5 bases, with 11 bases between. CDR3 loop: CASRRGRDNEQFF. In DNA form, the CDR3 reads TGTGCCAGCAGACGGGGACGGGACAATGAGCAGTTCTTC.

This clonotype was detected many times. The V call is TRBV6-2 or TRBV6-3, the J call TRBJ2-7, with 8 bases matching TRBD2. This CDR3 region has 13 residues. J was trimmed by 2 bases and V by 9 bases; bases with no gene match: 6. Germline V gene sequence: CDR1 MNHEY, CDR2 SVGEGT. In nucleotides, the CDR3 is TGTGCCAGGACTCGCGGGGGGACCTACGAGCAGTACTTC. It codes for CARTRGGTYEQYF.

The V and J genes are TRBV10-2 and TRBJ2-3; 12 bases match TRBD2. Germline CDR1 and CDR2: WSHSY and SAAADI. The CDR3 is made up of 18 amino acids. The ends lost 7 bases at V and 2 bases at J; junction bases unmatched: 13. CDR3 residues: CASTIGRGTSGYTDTQYF. The CDR3 region has the DNA TGCGCCAGCACAATAGGTCGTGGGACTAGCGGGTACACAGATACGCAGTATTTT.

By frequency in the sample, this clonotype is medium-sized. The rearrangement links TRBV7-9 to TRBJ1-1, with TRBD1 identical over 9 bases. The germline CDR1 and CDR2 sequences are SEHNR and FQNEAQ (reference sequence). The trim removed 6 bases at V and 5 bases at J, leaving 7 bases unmatched. The CDR3 sequence is 14 residues long. The DNA for the CDR3 is TGTGCCAGCAGATCTCGACAGGGGGGGACTGAAGCTTTCTTT. Translating it yields CASRSRQGGTEAFF.

This clonotype was observed many times. The CDR3 region is CASTSGGIRYEQYF. The CDR3 DNA is TGTGCCAGCACCTCTGGGGGGATCCGCTACGAGCAGTACTTC. The rearrangement uses TRBV3-1 and TRBJ2-7; D is possibly TRBD2 (6 bases). Germline V gives CDR1 LGHDT, CDR2 YNNKEL (reference sequence). The ends were cut back, 7 bases at V and 3 bases at J, with 16 bases in the middle. The CDR3 spans 14 residues.

This clonotype was observed once. The chain joins TRBV5-1 to TRBJ2-1; D is perhaps TRBD1 or TRBD2 (5 bases each). The length of the CDR3 is 15 residues. Germline assignment: CDR1 SGHRS and CDR2 YFSETQ. V was shortened by 0 bases and J by 2 bases, with 9 bases between the two germline ends. CDR3 bases: TGCGCCAGCAGCTTGGGGGGGAGTCCCTACAATGAGCAGTTCTTC. Translating it yields CASSLGGSPYNEQFF.

In DNA, the CDR3 is TGTGCCAGCGGGCCTAACATCAACCAAGAGACCCAGTACTTC. Translating it yields CASGPNINQETQYF. This chain uses TRBV25-1 with TRBJ2-5; no reliable D call. The germline CDR1 and CDR2 sequences are MGHDK and SYGVNS. Deletions cut 8 bases from V and 0 bases from J, with 13 bases between. CDR3 length equals 14 residues. The full variable domain, completed using reference TRBV25-1 and TRBJ2-5, is EADIYQTPRYLVIGTGKKITLECSQTMGHDKMYWYQQDPGMELHLIHYSYGVNSTEKGDLSSESTVSRIRTEHFPLTLESARPSHTSQYLCASGPNINQETQYFGPGTRLLVL.

The rearrangement uses TRBV15 and TRBJ1-4; D is ambiguous. Germline V gene sequence: CDR1 LNHNV, CDR2 YYDKDF (reference sequence). This CDR3 contains 12 residues. V shed 1 base and J shed 7 bases, with 4 bases lying between them. The CDR3 protein is CATSRVGEKLFF. CDR3 coding DNA: TGTGCCACCAGCAGAGTTGGTGAAAAACTGTTTTTT.

The rearrangement uses TRBV20-1 and TRBJ2-3, with D maybe TRBD2 (6 bases). V gave up 3 bases and J gave up 6 bases, with 7 bases separating them. Germline-derived CDR1 and CDR2 are DFQATT and SNEGSKA (reference sequence). This CDR3 has 11 residues. Here the CDR3 DNA reads TGCAGTGCTAGTGCGGGGGATACGCAGTATTTT. It yields the protein CSASAGDTQYF.

This clonotype was seen many times. The chain combines TRBV20-1 with TRBJ1-4; D possibly corresponds to TRBD1 (6 bases). Germline loops: CDR1 DFQATT, CDR2 SNEGSKA (reference sequence). Trimming left V 6 bases short and J 6 bases short, with 23 bases between. The CDR3 sequence is 16 residues long. CDR3 loop: CSAPRIGVAGDEKLFF. In nucleotides, the CDR3 is TGCAGTGCCCCCCGGATAGGTGTTGCAGGGGATGAAAAACTGTTTTTT.

This clonotype was detected many times. The gene calls are TRBV12-3 or TRBV12-4 and TRBJ2-3, with TRBD2 identical over 13 bases. V shed 4 bases, J shed 6 bases, and the junction held 10 bases outside the gene matches. The CDR3 is made up of 17 amino acids. CDR3 DNA sequence: TGTGCCAGCAGTTCATGGGGGACTAGCGGGGCACCCGATACGCAGTATTTT. This codes for CASSSWGTSGAPDTQYF.

A few counts support this clonotype. The CDR3 protein is CASTHGRETEAFF. CDR3 nucleotide sequence: TGTGCCAGCACCCACGGGAGGGAGACTGAAGCTTTCTTT. The V gene is TRBV12-3 or TRBV12-4, the J gene TRBJ1-1; no clear D gene. Trimming left V 7 bases short and J 5 bases short, with 14 bases between. This CDR3 has 13 amino acids.

This clonotype has more than one count but fewer than ten. The chain recombines TRBV29-1 with TRBJ2-1, with D possibly TRBD1 on 6 matching bases. CDR3 length equals 13 residues. CDR1 and CDR2 (germline): SQVTM, ANQGSEA. The V gene lost 6 bases and the J gene lost 0 bases, with 9 bases spanning the gap. CDR3 in DNA: TGCAGCGTCTCCAGGGGCTCCTACAATGAGCAGTTCTTC. Its translation: CSVSRGSYNEQFF.

This clonotype was counted ten times or more. The chain has TRBV9 and TRBJ2-2, with D perhaps matching TRBD2 (5 bases). Deletions cut 4 bases from V and 2 bases from J, with 15 bases between. The CDR3 spans 16 residues. CDR1 is SGDLS, CDR2 YYNGEE, per germline. The CDR3 DNA is TGTGCCAGCAGCCCCCGCGACTATTATAACACCGGGGAGCTGTTTTTT. It encodes CASSPRDYYNTGELFF.

Many counts were recorded for this clonotype. This chain joins TRBV5-1 and TRBJ1-1; 10 bases match TRBD1. The ends lost 2 bases at V and 1 base at J; junction bases unmatched: 8. The germline V gene has CDR1 SGHRS and CDR2 YFSETQ. This CDR3 is 17 amino acids long. The CDR3 sequence is CASSFTTGGFRNTEAFF. Written as DNA, the CDR3 is TGCGCCAGCAGCTTCACGACAGGGGGCTTTAGGAACACTGAAGCTTTCTTT.

The chain combines TRBV28 with TRBJ2-5; possibly TRBD1 for D (6 bases). The V and J ends lost 2 bases and 0 bases respectively, with 7 bases between them. The CDR3 runs to 14 residues. Germline CDR1 reads MDHEN; CDR2 reads SYDVKM. CDR3 bases: TGTGCCAGCAGTTTACGGGACAACCAAGAGACCCAGTACTTC. This encodes CASSLRDNQETQYF.

With respect to this clonotype: One junction end disagrees with the germline gene, perhaps due to a read error. The CDR3 coding sequence is TGTGCCAGCAGCTCAAGAGCGGACTCTGGAAACACCACATATTTT. It is translated as CASSSRADSGNTTYF. J is TRBJ1-3 and V is TRBV5-5; D not certain. The CDR3 runs 15 residues. Germline CDR1 and CDR2: SGHKS and YYEKEE (reference sequence).